This T cell receptor beta chain was sequenced during a study of post-analysis software for immune sequencing data (dated by TCRdb to the mid-2010s). In terms of the full investigation: Relapsing-remitting, secondary progressive and progressive-relapsing multiple sclerosis were recorded as disease courses, and subtype annotation was lacking for some patients. The patient repertoires were compared against around eleven previously published healthy control repertoires obtained from donors aged 6 to 25 years. A subset of samples was prepared in parallel using single-end sample barcoding, then pooled and co-amplified after Illumina adapter ligation.

Points the paper makes about the study in general: Direct clustering with F measure showed strong co-clustering of samples prepared in the same batch, prompting a batch-effect correction. Patients showed significantly higher frequencies than controls for 4 or 5 TRBV segments, among them TRBV5-6, TRBV5-1 and TRBV20-1. The control group was slightly older than the multiple sclerosis patient group. Compared with controls, multiple sclerosis patients had significantly lower normalized Chao1 diversity, a finding suggesting substantial peripheral T-cell clonal expansion.

Library preparation employed PCR. TCRdb records Illumina HiSeq 2500 as the sequencer. Unique molecular identifiers were incorporated into TCR beta cDNA libraries to reduce PCR and sequencing biases. Per 1 to 10 million input T cells, some 500,000 cDNA molecules were obtained, such that each molecule approximated one T cell. The same protocol used for the earlier healthy control dataset was applied to prepare and sequence the patient libraries. Within a given batch, samples were prepared together, multiplexed and sequenced on the same HiSeq lane. As for how the authors treated the data: Raw barcoded reads were processed with MIGEC, and single-read molecular identifier groups were discarded before consensus assembly and CDR3 extraction. Clonotype tables were post-analysed with VDJtools, normalizing diversity by down-sampling all datasets to the smallest sample size. In repertoire overlap clustering, CDR3 amino acid sequences, but not nucleotide sequences, were matched to correct batch-related cross-sample contamination. Starting from the raw public reads, TCRdb applied fastp trimming at Q25, assembled clones with MiXCR and retained in-frame beta chains. Under each unique CDR3 protein, matching rows form one entry showing the most common genes and DNA. The V and J calls shown here were made by TCRdb, not taken from the authors' results. Within this sample are approximately 570,000 distinct CDR3 sequences, with about 40% of them counted one time only. The ten largest clones take up more than 1.5% of the sample.

To demonstrate the VDJtools post-analysis software, TCR beta repertoires were profiled from the peripheral blood of about 13 young patients with multiple sclerosis. The patients with multiple sclerosis were children and adolescents between roughly 6 and 15 years of age. As to this clonotype: The antigen this receptor binds is unknown. No base quality information exists; no much larger clone differs at one position.

Sequences ENHRY (CDR1) and SYGVKD (CDR2) are obtained from the germline V gene. Trimming costs V 0 bases and J 3 bases, and their ends lie 3 bases apart. From its cysteine to its phenylalanine, the CDR3 spans 14 amino acids. This entry keeps only the CDR3 DNA: 42 bases, framed from base 1. Sequencing input: blood. The sequence was collected from a girl aged 10 to 17 with multiple sclerosis. Recombination joined TRBV10-3 with TRBJ2-6, with the D segment identity uncertain. In nucleotide form, the sequence is TGTGCCATCAGTGAGTCCAGTGGGGCCAACGTCCTGACTTTC. Its product reads: CAISESSGANVLTF.